Listed below are T cell receptor beta chains from one sample, sequenced in a study of T cells after yellow fever vaccination. MiXCR was run by TCRdb on the 5' RACE reads, yielding one entry per CDR3 protein. The top ten hold roughly 3.3% of the sample, which has 250,000 to 300,000 distinct CDR3 sequences, about 5% seen once. The material sequenced was CD4+ T cells sorted from PBMCs, taken on the day of the yellow fever booster vaccination. These receptors were obtained from a man aged 18 to 30 who received the YFV17D yellow fever vaccine. CDR3s include the opening cysteine and the closing phenylalanine or tryptophan. D genes are given only for firm matches. Expanded clones are given a class, and other clones once, few, many or no size at all.

clone_size d_call j_call v_call cdr3_aa
many TRBD1 TRBJ1-1 TRBV7-2 CASSLASAGGFTEAFF
few - TRBJ2-4 TRBV20-1 CSAPGTSRLIGNIQYF
many - TRBJ1-4 TRBV6-5 CASSPRAPDEKLFF
- - TRBJ1-3 TRBV20-1 CSARGGAGNTIYF
few - TRBJ2-3 TRBV15 CATSRDFKDTQYF
many - TRBJ2-7 TRBV7-8 CASSWDLTSEQYF
- - TRBJ1-2 TRBV5-4 CASSLDPGGGYTF
many - TRBJ2-7 TRBV5-1 CASSLQGSSEQYF
- - TRBJ1-5 TRBV5-1 CASSRGPSGGNQPQHF
few - TRBJ1-2 TRBV10-3 CAISLDGFYGYTF
few - TRBJ1-1 TRBV5-4 CASSLGQINTEAFF
many TRBD2 TRBJ2-5 TRBV7-2 CASSLAGGWETQYF
- - TRBJ2-1 TRBV7-9 CASSIYRDSGQFF
many - TRBJ2-2 TRBV12-3/TRBV12-4 CASTQATWGTGELFF
few - TRBJ1-5 TRBV6-2/TRBV6-3 CASSYQDSTPNQPQHF
few TRBD1 TRBJ1-1 TRBV6-5 CASSRGDRPGVAFF
- TRBD2 TRBJ2-3 TRBV3-1 CASSPRLLAGGTSTDTQYF
few - TRBJ2-2 TRBV9 CASSVRGSGNTGELFF
many - TRBJ1-1 TRBV7-2 CASLELQVGYTEAFF
- - TRBJ1-2 TRBV6-6 CASSYEGRLSYTF
few TRBD2 TRBJ2-5 TRBV5-1 CASSFSGGALETQYF
many - TRBJ2-7 TRBV5-1 CASNSDGSYEQYF
few - TRBJ1-2 TRBV12-3/TRBV12-4 CASSFGRRPDYGYTF
- - TRBJ1-2 TRBV10-3 CAISESILSLGYTF
few - TRBJ2-1 TRBV12-3/TRBV12-4 CASSKNPGHLGNEQFF
- TRBD1 TRBJ2-1 TRBV6-4 CASSGQGGGNEQFF
- TRBD1 TRBJ1-5 TRBV19 CASSLAGTGGRSYQPQHF
few - TRBJ1-1 TRBV28 CATGRGGGMNTEAFF